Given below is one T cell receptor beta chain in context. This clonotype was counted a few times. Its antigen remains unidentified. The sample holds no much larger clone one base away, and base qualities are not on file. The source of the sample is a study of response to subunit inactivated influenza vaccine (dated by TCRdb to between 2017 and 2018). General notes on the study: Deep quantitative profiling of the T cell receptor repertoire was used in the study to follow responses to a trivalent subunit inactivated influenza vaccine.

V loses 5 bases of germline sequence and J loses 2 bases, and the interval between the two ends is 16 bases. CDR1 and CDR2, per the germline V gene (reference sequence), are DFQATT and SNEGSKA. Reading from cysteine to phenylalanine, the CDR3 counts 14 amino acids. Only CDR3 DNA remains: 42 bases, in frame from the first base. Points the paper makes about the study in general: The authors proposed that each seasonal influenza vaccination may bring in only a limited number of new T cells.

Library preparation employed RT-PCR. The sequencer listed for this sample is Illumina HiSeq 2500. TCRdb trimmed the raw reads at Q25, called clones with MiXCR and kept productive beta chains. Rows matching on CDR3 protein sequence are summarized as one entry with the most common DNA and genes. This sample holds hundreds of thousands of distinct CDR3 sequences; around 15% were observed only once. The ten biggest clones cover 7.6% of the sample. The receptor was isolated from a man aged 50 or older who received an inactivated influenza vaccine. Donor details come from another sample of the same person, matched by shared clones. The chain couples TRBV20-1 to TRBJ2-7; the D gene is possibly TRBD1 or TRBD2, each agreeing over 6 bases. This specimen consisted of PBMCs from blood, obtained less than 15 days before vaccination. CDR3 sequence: CSAPRRGHTYEQYF. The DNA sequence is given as TGCAGTGCTCCCAGACGGGGGCACACCTACGAGCAGTACTTC.